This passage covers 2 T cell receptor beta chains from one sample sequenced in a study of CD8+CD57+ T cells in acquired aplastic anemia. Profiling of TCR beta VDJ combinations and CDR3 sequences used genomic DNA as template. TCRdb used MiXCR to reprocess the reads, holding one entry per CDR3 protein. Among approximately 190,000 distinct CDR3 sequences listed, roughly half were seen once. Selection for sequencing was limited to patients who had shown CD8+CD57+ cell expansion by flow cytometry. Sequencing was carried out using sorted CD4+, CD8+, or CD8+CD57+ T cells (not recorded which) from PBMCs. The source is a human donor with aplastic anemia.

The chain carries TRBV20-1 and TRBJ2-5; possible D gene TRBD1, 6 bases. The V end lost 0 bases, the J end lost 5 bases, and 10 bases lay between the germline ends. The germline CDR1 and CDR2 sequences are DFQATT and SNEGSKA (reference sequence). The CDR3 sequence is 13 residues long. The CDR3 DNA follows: TGCAGTGCTAGAGACAGGGGCAGGGAGACCCAGTACTTC. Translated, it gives CSARDRGRETQYF.

The CDR3 spells CASSLGTGPHQETQYF. Written as DNA, the CDR3 is TGTGCCAGCAGCTTAGGCACGGGGCCCCACCAAGAGACCCAGTACTTC. V is TRBV7-9 and J is TRBJ2-5; possibly TRBD1 or TRBD2 for D (5 bases each). Germline V gene lookup returns CDR1 SEHNR and CDR2 FQNEAQ (reference sequence). The CDR3 is 16 residues long. The ends were cut back, 1 base at V and 0 bases at J, with 12 bases in the middle.